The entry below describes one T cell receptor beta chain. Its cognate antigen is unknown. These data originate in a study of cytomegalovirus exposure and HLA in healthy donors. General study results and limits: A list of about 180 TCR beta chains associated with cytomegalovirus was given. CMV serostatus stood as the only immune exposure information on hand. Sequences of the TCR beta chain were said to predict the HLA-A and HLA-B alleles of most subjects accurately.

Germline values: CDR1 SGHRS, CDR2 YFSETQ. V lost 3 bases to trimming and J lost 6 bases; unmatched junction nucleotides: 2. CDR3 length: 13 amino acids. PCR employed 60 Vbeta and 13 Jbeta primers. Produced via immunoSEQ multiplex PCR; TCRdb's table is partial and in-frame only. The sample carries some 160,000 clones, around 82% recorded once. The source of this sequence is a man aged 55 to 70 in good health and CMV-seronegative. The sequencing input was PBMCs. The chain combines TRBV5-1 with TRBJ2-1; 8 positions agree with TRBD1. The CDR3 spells CASSSDRGNEQFF. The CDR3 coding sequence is TGCGCCAGCAGCTCAGACAGGGGCAATGAGCAGTTCTTC.